These 27 T cell receptor beta chains came from one sample sequenced in a study of shared clonotypes between healthy human individuals. TCRdb's table, derived via immunoSEQ multiplex PCR, lists solely in-frame clones and lacks some. The sample records about 610,000 clones, roughly 97% being singletons. Sequencing was done on a sample of naive CD4+ T cells sorted from blood. Subset noted: CD45RA+ positively selected. Source of these receptors: a woman between 25 and 40 years old in good health.

The CDR3 DNA reads as TGTGCCAGCGGTAGACTAGCGGGAGGAGAGGATACGCAGTATTTT. The encoded protein is CASGRLAGGEDTQYF. The chain carries TRBV2 and TRBJ2-3; TRBD2 agrees at 13 bases. Per germline, CDR1 SNHLY and CDR2 FYNNEI. V trimming: 8 bases; J trimming: 6 bases; junction bases outside the gene matches: 8. The CDR3 length is 15 residues. Full variable domain (outside the CDR3, taken from reference TRBV2 and TRBJ2-3): EPEVTQTPSHQVTQMGQEVILRCVPISNHLYFYWYRQILGQKVEFLVSFYNNEISEKSEIFDDQFSVERPDGSNFTLKIRSTKLEDSAMYFCASGRLAGGEDTQYFGPGTRLTVL.

This chain joins TRBV5-4 and TRBJ2-5, with unresolved D. Germline CDR1 SGHNT, CDR2 YYREEE (reference sequence). CDR3 length: 13 amino acids. Trimming stripped 3 bases from V and 5 bases from J, with 11 bases between. The DNA of the CDR3 is TGTGCCAGCAGCTATGCATCCGGGGAGACCCAGTACTTC. Amino acid sequence: CASSYASGETQYF.

This chain connects TRBV28 to TRBJ1-5, with unresolved D. The CDR3 loop spans 16 amino acids. Germline CDR1 MDHEN, CDR2 SYDVKM. Trimming cost V 5 bases and J 2 bases, with 16 bases left between them. DNA for the CDR3: TGTGCCAGCAGTAACCCTCGCGGGGAGGGCAATCAGCCCCAGCATTTT. Its translation: CASSNPRGEGNQPQHF.

V usage is TRBV7-6 and J usage is TRBJ2-1; 9 positions match TRBD2. Unmatched junction bases numbered 4, after V lost 0 bases and J lost 7 bases. The CDR3 has 15 amino acids. The germline gives CDR1 SGHVS, CDR2 FNYEAQ. The CDR3 coding sequence is TGTGCCAGCAGCTTAGCCCTAGCGGGATTAAATGAGCAGTTCTTC. This sequence encodes CASSLALAGLNEQFF.

This clone was seen a single time. The chain carries TRBV30 and TRBJ2-6; TRBD2 is a possible D gene (6 bases). The CDR3 is made up of 15 amino acids. Germline lookup yields CDR1 GTSNPN and CDR2 SVGIG (reference sequence). The V gene lost 7 bases and the J gene lost 1 base, with 14 bases spanning the gap. CDR3 loop: CASGEAYSGANVLTF. The CDR3 region has the DNA TGTGCCTCCGGGGAGGCCTATTCTGGGGCCAACGTCCTGACTTTC.

The genes are TRBV25-1 and TRBJ2-1, with unresolved D. CDR3 length: 12 residues. Germline V gene lookup returns CDR1 MGHDK and CDR2 SYGVNS. Trimming took off 2 bases at V and 13 bases at J, with 12 bases between the two ends. In DNA, the CDR3 is TGTGCCAGCAGTGAAGGGGTTACAAGCCAGTTCTTC. Amino acid sequence: CASSEGVTSQFF.

The chain employs TRBV27 and TRBJ2-7, with D tentatively TRBD2 (7 bases). This CDR3 contains 15 residues. In germline, CDR1 is MNHEY, CDR2 SMNVEV (reference sequence). V was cut by 5 bases and J by 6 bases, with 20 bases left in between. The DNA of the CDR3 is TGTGCCAGCAGTGAACGAGGGGGGGTTTGGGTCGAGCAGTACTTC. This encodes CASSERGGVWVEQYF.

The chain uses TRBV28 and TRBJ2-3; tentative D call: TRBD2 (6 bases). Looked up from germline, CDR1 is MDHEN and CDR2 is SYDVKM. This CDR3 region has 14 residues. Trimming pared 2 bases from V and 6 bases from J, leaving 12 bases between. CDR3 DNA: TGTGCCAGCAGTTTAAGTCCCCGGGGGGATACGCAGTATTTT. Encoded protein: CASSLSPRGDTQYF.

Here the CDR3 DNA reads TGCGCCAGCAGCTTGCTCCGAGGACTAGCGGACTCCTACAATGAGCAGTTCTTC. It is translated as CASSLLRGLADSYNEQFF. The rearrangement links TRBV5-1 to TRBJ2-1, with 10 bases aligning to TRBD2. V was clipped by 1 base and J by 0 bases; unmatched bases: 7. Germline CDR1 SGHRS, CDR2 YFSETQ. The CDR3 spans 18 residues.

V is TRBV10-2 and J is TRBJ2-7; D is possibly TRBD2 (6 bases). Germline V gene lookup returns CDR1 WSHSY and CDR2 SAAADI. The CDR3 is 14 residues long. With 7 bases removed from V and 2 bases from J, the gap between germline ends came to 15 bases. The CDR3 region has the DNA TGCGCCAGCATGGCTCGAGCGGGCACCTACGAGCAGTACTTC. As protein: CASMARAGTYEQYF.

This clone was seen once. J is TRBJ1-4 and V is TRBV6-1, with D possibly TRBD1 on 5 matching bases. V lost 10 bases and J 2 bases, leaving 14 bases between the germline ends. CDR3 length: 14 residues. Germline assignment: CDR1 MNHNS and CDR2 SASEGT. The CDR3 spells CATYSRGTNEKLFF. The CDR3 DNA sequence: TGTGCCACCTACAGCCGGGGCACTAATGAAAAACTGTTTTTT.

Details on this clone: The junction departs from the called germline gene at one end, perhaps through a read error. The chain recombines TRBV6-1 with TRBJ1-2; 7 bases fit TRBD1. The CDR3 totals 13 residues. Germline assignment: CDR1 MNHNS and CDR2 SASEGT. The CDR3 region has the DNA TGTGCCAGCAGGGAAGACAGGGCCATTGGCTACACCTTC. Encoded protein: CASREDRAIGYTF.

The chain recombines TRBV5-1 with TRBJ1-3; D unclear. Trimming took off 4 bases at V and 1 base at J, with 15 bases between the two ends. Germline assignment: CDR1 SGHRS and CDR2 YFSETQ. This CDR3 is 16 amino acids long. CDR3 nucleotides: TGCGCCAGCAGCGGGAAATCTACCGCGTCTGGAAACACCATATATTTT. Protein product: CASSGKSTASGNTIYF.

This clone occurred once. V and J are TRBV30 and TRBJ1-2; D gene ambiguous. Trimming removed 6 bases at V and 1 base at J, with 12 bases between. There are 13 residues in the CDR3. From germline, CDR1 is GTSNPN and CDR2 SVGIG (reference sequence). The CDR3: CACLTQVNYGYTF. CDR3 DNA: TGTGCCTGCCTAACTCAGGTTAACTATGGCTACACCTTC. Combining the CDR3 with reference TRBV30 and TRBJ1-2 gives the whole variable domain SQTIHQWPATLVQPVGSPLSLECTVEGTSNPNLYWYRQAAGRGLQLLFYSVGIGQISSEVPQNLSASRPQDRQFILSSKKLLLSDSGFYLCACLTQVNYGYTFGSGTRLTVV.

This chain links TRBV18 with TRBJ2-3; 15 nucleotides align to TRBD2. Germline V CDR1 and CDR2: KGHSH, LQKENI. The CDR3 covers 19 residues. Trimming took 4 bases from V and 3 from J; bases not matched to a gene: 11. In nucleotides, the CDR3 is TGTGCCAGCTCACAGAGGCTTGGACTAGCGGGAGGGAGTACAGATACGCAGTATTTT. Translation gives CASSQRLGLAGGSTDTQYF.

The chain uses TRBV10-1 and TRBJ2-2; D ambiguous. Germline V CDR1 and CDR2: WNHNN, SYGVQD (reference sequence). The V and J ends lost 5 bases and 4 bases respectively, with 8 bases between them. This CDR3 spans 13 amino acids. CDR3 coding DNA: TGCGCCAGCAGTAAGATCAGCACCGGGGAGCTGTTTTTT. Protein: CASSKISTGELFF.

V and J are TRBV28 and TRBJ2-1; TRBD1 matches at 10 bases. From germline, CDR1 is MDHEN and CDR2 SYDVKM. With 4 bases clipped from V and 6 bases from J, the junction kept 6 bases outside the gene matches. The length of the CDR3 is 15 residues. CDR3 coding DNA: TGTGCCAGCAGTTCCGGGACAGGGGTCTCCAATGAGCAGTTCTTC. This sequence encodes CASSSGTGVSNEQFF. Full variable domain (rest looked up from reference TRBV28 and TRBJ2-1): DVKVTQSSRYLVKRTGEKVFLECVQDMDHENMFWYRQDPGLGLRLIYFSYDVKMKEKGDIPEGYSVSREKKERFSLILESASTNQTSMYLCASSSGTGVSNEQFFGPGTRLTVL.

The table lists this clone with a count of one. The V and J genes are TRBV28 and TRBJ1-2; a weak D match, TRBD1 (6 bases). This CDR3 is 12 amino acids long. Trimming removed 5 bases at V and 8 bases at J, with 12 bases between. Germline CDR1 MDHEN, CDR2 SYDVKM. This CDR3 reads CASSQGPRGYTF. CDR3 in DNA: TGTGCCAGCAGTCAGGGGCCGCGGGGCTACACCTTC.

This chain uses TRBV4-1 with TRBJ2-7; 9 bases map to TRBD2. The V gene's germline CDR1 is MGHRA and CDR2 YSYEKL. Losses at the gene ends were 0 bases for V and 3 bases for J; bases not matched to a gene: 6. The CDR3 is 16 amino acids. The CDR3 loop reads CASSQDLSGRLYEQYF. CDR3 nucleotides: TGCGCCAGCAGCCAAGATTTAAGCGGGAGGCTCTACGAGCAGTACTTC.

CDR3 region: CASKGSYEQYF. DNA of the CDR3: TGTGCCAGCAAGGGTTCCTACGAGCAGTACTTC. J is TRBJ2-7 and V is TRBV2; D is uncertain. Germline values: CDR1 SNHLY, CDR2 FYNNEI. The V gene lost 7 bases and the J gene lost 1 base, with 5 bases spanning the gap. This CDR3 has 11 residues.

The V gene is TRBV19, the J gene TRBJ2-1, with TRBD2 identical over 10 bases. CDR3 size: 17 residues. The germline gives CDR1 LNHDA, CDR2 SQIVND (reference sequence). Unmatched junction bases numbered 7, after V lost 5 bases and J lost 0 bases. The CDR3 nucleotides read TGTGCCAGTAGTTACACACTAGCGGGAAGCTCCTACAATGAGCAGTTCTTC. As protein: CASSYTLAGSSYNEQFF.

The chain joins TRBV13 to TRBJ2-1; unclear D gene. The CDR3 has 13 residues. V was trimmed by 5 bases and J by 8 bases, leaving 13 bases between them. Per germline, CDR1 PRHDT and CDR2 FYEKMQ (reference sequence). For the CDR3, the DNA is TGTGCCAGCAGCCCCCGTTTTCAAGATGAGCAGTTCTTC. Its translation is CASSPRFQDEQFF.

This sequence joins TRBV19 and TRBJ1-4, with D possibly being TRBD1 (6 bases). The CDR3 loop spans 15 amino acids. The V gene lost 6 bases and the J gene lost 0 bases, with 11 bases spanning the gap. CDR1 and CDR2 (germline): LNHDA, SQIVND (reference sequence). The CDR3 region is CASRRQASTNEKLFF. CDR3 in DNA: TGTGCCAGTAGACGACAGGCTTCAACTAATGAAAAACTGTTTTTT.

This clone was observed once. The J gene is TRBJ1-3, the V gene TRBV6-5; D may be TRBD1 (5 bases). The CDR3 has 16 residues. The germline V gene encodes CDR1 MNHEY and CDR2 SVGAGI. Trimming removed 2 bases from V and 0 bases from J, with 11 bases in between. This CDR3 is CASSYGAGPSGNTIYF. The CDR3 region has the DNA TGTGCCAGCAGTTACGGGGCAGGACCCTCTGGAAACACCATATATTTT.

CDR3 sequence (DNA): TGCGCCAGCAGCTCCTCAGTCGGGGAGCGGAACACAGATACGCAGTATTTT. Amino acid sequence: CASSSSVGERNTDTQYF. V usage is TRBV5-1 and J usage is TRBJ2-3; tentative D call: TRBD2 (5 bases). The CDR3 is 17 amino acids. Trimming stripped 3 bases from V and 2 bases from J, with 19 bases between. The V gene's germline CDR1 is SGHRS and CDR2 YFSETQ.

This chain uses TRBV28 with TRBJ2-7; 8 bases match TRBD1. This CDR3 contains 14 residues. Germline CDR1 and CDR2: MDHEN and SYDVKM. The trim removed 8 bases at V and 5 bases at J, leaving 11 bases unmatched. Here the CDR3 DNA reads TGTGCCAGCGACGGACAGGGCCGGCGTGACGAGCAGTACTTC. Translating gives CASDGQGRRDEQYF. Together with reference TRBV28 and TRBJ2-7, the CDR3 gives the full variable domain: DVKVTQSSRYLVKRTGEKVFLECVQDMDHENMFWYRQDPGLGLRLIYFSYDVKMKEKGDIPEGYSVSREKKERFSLILESASTNQTSMYLCASDGQGRRDEQYFGPGTRLTVT.

The J gene is TRBJ2-7, the V gene TRBV7-9; no clear D. Trimming left V 5 bases short and J 5 bases short, with 10 bases between. This CDR3 is 12 amino acids long. CDR1 is SEHNR, CDR2 FQNEAQ, per germline (reference sequence). The DNA for the CDR3 is TGTGCCAGCAGCGCCTACGAAAACGAGCAGTACTTC. Its translation is CASSAYENEQYF.